This T cell receptor (beta chain) is drawn from a study of blood T cells in healthy people across ages. Every donor contributed about 10 milliliters of peripheral blood by blood draw. Germline lookup yields CDR1 MDHEN and CDR2 SYDVKM. Between the trimmed V and J ends, which lost 4 bases and 5 bases, there was a span of 14 bases. The CDR3 extends over 15 amino acids. Sample-barcoded 5' priming and a J-beta primer mix drove a second PCR of about 6 to 11 cycles. Each CDR3 protein gets one entry after TCRdb re-called the 5' RACE reads with MiXCR. This table has 1.5 million to 2 million distinct CDR3 sequences, roughly 28% appearing once. As for this clonotype: No antigen is known for it.

Notes on the study in general: Nothing was known about donor CMV status, and this possibly confounded expanded clonotype changes. Relative to aged donors, long-lived donors carried more naive CD4+ cells and displayed higher diversity.

Sequenced: blood. The chain joins TRBV28 to TRBJ2-2; tentatively, D is TRBD1 (6 bases). The clonotype comes from a woman younger than 45 in good health. The CDR3 sequence: CASSYTNTGTGELFF. CDR3 DNA: TGTGCCAGCAGTTACACTAATACAGGGACCGGGGAGCTGTTTTTT.